In its sample, the clone carrying this T cell receptor (beta chain) was seen many times. Its antigen is as yet unknown. This sample was included in a study of neurological immune-mediated disorders. Study results and caveats: The most TCR clonal expansion was seen in HTLV-1-associated myelopathy, whereas the least was seen in multiple sclerosis, below the level in healthy controls.

The V and J ends lost 0 bases and 5 bases respectively, with 0 bases between them. From germline, CDR1 is SGDLS and CDR2 YYNGEE. The CDR3 is 11 amino acids. It was by 5'RACE with 10-nucleotide random UMIs that the cDNA was made. TCRdb analysed the 5' RACE reads with MiXCR anew, one entry per CDR3 protein. Of 50,000 to 80,000 distinct CDR3 sequences in the sample, around 3.7% were seen once. Specimen: PBMCs. The receptor's source is a man in his forties with multiple sclerosis. This chain uses TRBV9 with TRBJ2-1; D unresolved. This CDR3 is CASSVDNEQFF. The CDR3 coding sequence is TGTGCCAGCAGCGTAGACAATGAGCAGTTCTTC.